This T cell receptor beta chain came from a study of identical twins. A single record per CDR3 protein comes from TCRdb applying MiXCR to the 5' RACE reads. The sample shows around 370,000 distinct CDR3 sequences, 8.5% to 10% of them seen only once. General observations from the study: Zero-insertion analyses could be partly confounded by invariant MAIT and iNKT cells.

The length of the CDR3 is 12 residues. The germline V gene encodes CDR1 SGHAT and CDR2 FQNNGV. Trimming stripped 3 bases from V and 9 bases from J, with 9 bases between. Worth noting for this clonotype: Antigen specificity is unknown.

This receptor was obtained from a woman aged 50 to 60 in good health. The gene calls are TRBV11-2 and TRBJ2-1; TRBD2 is a possible D gene (6 bases). Material: naive T cells sorted from blood. The chain's CDR3 is CASSFWGGEQFF. The CDR3 DNA reads as TGTGCCAGCAGCTTTTGGGGAGGTGAGCAGTTCTTC.